The text below deals with one T cell receptor beta chain. Distinct nucleotide sequences in the sample also encode this CDR3. The data were taken from a study of blood T cell repertoires in COVID-19. This CDR3 comprises 14 residues. J was trimmed by 3 bases and V by 5 bases; bases with no gene match: 5. Germline CDR1 reads SNHLY; CDR2 reads FYNNEI. The authors' processing: Amplification of reference gene primers provided the estimated nucleated cell counts. Clones were sequenced by immunoSEQ multiplex PCR, and TCRdb holds only the in-frame ones, with some missing. V, J and clone size are those of that table, while D and trimming were read from the DNA. The table records some 400,000 clones, roughly 86% of them present only once. During active infection, Seattle patients enrolled and were then monitored through disease.

The sample comprised peripheral blood. J is TRBJ2-7 and V is TRBV2; 9 bases map to TRBD2. This receptor was taken from a woman in her twenties or thirties with COVID-19, enrolled during active disease. Here the CDR3 reads CASSRLAGNYEQYF. The CDR3 bases are TGTGCCAGCAGTAGGCTAGCGGGAAACTACGAGCAGTACTTC.